These 14 T cell receptor beta chains originate from one sample sequenced in a study of T cells in Graves' hyperthyroidism and ophthalmopathy. TCR beta CDR3 region amplification was performed from RNA transcripts. With the HTBI primer set, the TCR CDR3 went through a first round of RT-PCR. Using its own MiXCR run on the multiplex PCR reads, TCRdb lists one record per CDR3 protein. The sample records about 350,000 distinct CDR3 sequences, approximately 15% being singletons. Sequenced: blood. These receptors all come from a woman aged 25 to 45 with Graves' hyperthyroidism.

The rearrangement uses TRBV6-1 and TRBJ2-1; 7 nucleotides match TRBD1. In germline, CDR1 is MNHNS, CDR2 SASEGT. The CDR3 is made up of 15 amino acids. V was clipped by 5 bases and J by 6 bases; unmatched bases: 10. CDR3 sequence (DNA): TGTGCCAGCAGTCCCCGCGGACAGGTCTCCAATGAGCAGTTCTTC. Translation: CASSPRGQVSNEQFF.

The J gene is TRBJ2-5, the V gene TRBV20-1; 13 bases align to TRBD2. Germline V gene data show CDR1 as DFQATT and CDR2 as SNEGSKA (reference sequence). The CDR3 has 17 residues. The trim removed 4 bases at V and 2 bases at J, leaving 10 bases unmatched. This CDR3 reads CSAIGWGLAGPQETQYF. Written as DNA, the CDR3 is TGCAGTGCTATAGGGTGGGGACTAGCGGGACCTCAAGAGACCCAGTACTTC.

There are many counts of this clonotype. This chain connects TRBV6-1 to TRBJ2-3, with D possibly called TRBD1 or TRBD2 (5 bases each). Looked up from germline, CDR1 is MNHNS and CDR2 is SASEGT. V dropped 5 bases and J dropped 0 bases, with 12 bases sitting between them. This CDR3 contains 15 residues. CDR3 sequence: CASSYNWDSTDTQYF. In DNA, the CDR3 is TGTGCCAGCAGTTACAACTGGGACAGCACAGATACGCAGTATTTT.

This clonotype has a count of ten or more. CDR3 DNA: TGTGCCTGGGGATTCCTTGACATCTCCTACGAGCAGTACTTC. Residues: CAWGFLDISYEQYF. The V gene is TRBV30, the J gene TRBJ2-7; D is unresolved. Germline loops: CDR1 GTSNPN, CDR2 SVGIG (reference sequence). The germline V and J ends were trimmed by 5 bases and 0 bases, with 14 bases remaining between them. CDR3 size: 14 residues.

The chain has TRBV20-1 and TRBJ2-7; 7 positions agree with TRBD2. Germline-derived CDR1 and CDR2 are DFQATT and SNEGSKA (reference sequence). V lost 5 bases, J lost 2 bases, and 6 bases stayed unmatched. The CDR3 spans 13 residues. The CDR3 coding sequence is TGCAGTGCTTATGGGGGGGGGGCCTACGAGCAGTACTTC. It codes for CSAYGGGAYEQYF.

This clonotype appeared many times. The V gene is TRBV28, the J gene TRBJ2-5; 7 nucleotides align to TRBD1. Germline CDR1 MDHEN, CDR2 SYDVKM. The V gene end was trimmed by 7 bases and the J gene end by 2 bases; junction bases not matched to a gene: 10. The CDR3 is 15 amino acids. The CDR3 DNA sequence: TGTGCCAGCACCCTCTCGACAGGGTTGCAAGAGACCCAGTACTTC. Protein: CASTLSTGLQETQYF.

The table lists this clonotype with a few counts. V is TRBV20-1 and J is TRBJ2-3; D is possibly TRBD1 (5 bases). CDR1 is DFQATT, CDR2 SNEGSKA, per germline (reference sequence). The CDR3 is 13 amino acids. The V gene lost 6 bases and the J gene lost 4 bases, with 14 bases spanning the gap. In DNA form, the CDR3 reads TGCAGTGCCAAAGTTGGGGCTCCAGATACGCAGTATTTT. Its protein is CSAKVGAPDTQYF.

This clonotype was seen repeatedly, ten times or more. The CDR3 is CATSSKSNQPQHF. CDR3 in DNA: TGTGCCACCAGTAGTAAATCCAATCAGCCCCAGCATTTT. The chain couples TRBV24-1 to TRBJ1-5; D gene unclear. Germline V gene lookup returns CDR1 KGHDR and CDR2 SFDVKD. V gave up 6 bases and J gave up 3 bases, with 8 bases separating them. The CDR3 covers 13 residues.

This clonotype has only a few counts. The chain has TRBV11-3 and TRBJ2-2; D uncertain. The V and J ends lost 4 bases and 0 bases respectively, with 12 bases between them. Looked up from germline, CDR1 is SGHNT and CDR2 is YENEEA. The CDR3 runs to 16 residues. In DNA form, the CDR3 reads TGTGCCAGCAGCTACTCTTCAACAGCGAACACCGGGGAGCTGTTTTTT. This codes for CASSYSSTANTGELFF.

This chain links TRBV7-2 with TRBJ1-5, with D unclear. V lost 3 bases, J lost 5 bases, and 8 bases lay in between. CDR3 length equals 13 residues. Per the germline V gene, CDR1 is SGHTA and CDR2 is FQGNSA. The CDR3 protein is CASSLVNHQPQHF. In DNA, the CDR3 is TGTGCCAGCAGCTTGGTCAACCATCAGCCCCAGCATTTT.

The chain links TRBV7-8 to TRBJ1-3; D gene unclear. There are 16 residues in the CDR3. Germline loops: CDR1 SGHVS, CDR2 FQNEAQ. Trimming shortened V by 4 bases and J by 0 bases, and 13 bases separated the two germline ends. This CDR3 reads CASSSGIPSSGNTIYF. CDR3 DNA: TGTGCCAGCAGCTCAGGTATCCCGAGCTCTGGAAACACCATATATTTT.

In this sample, this clonotype turned up many times. J is TRBJ2-7 and V is TRBV28; a possible D gene is TRBD1 (7 bases). From germline, CDR1 is MDHEN and CDR2 SYDVKM. V was pared by 11 bases and J by 3 bases, with 17 bases between. This CDR3 is 13 amino acids long. The CDR3 loop is CASEEGQRYEQYF. CDR3 nucleotide sequence: TGTGCCTCCGAGGAGGGACAGCGCTACGAGCAGTACTTC.

This clonotype was seen repeatedly, ten times or more. The chain has TRBV20-1 and TRBJ2-2; D call uncertain. The length of the CDR3 is 13 residues. Trimming removed 3 bases at V and 0 bases at J, with 5 bases between. CDR1 is DFQATT, CDR2 SNEGSKA, per germline (reference sequence). DNA for the CDR3: TGCAGTGCTAGCGGAACGAACACCGGGGAGCTGTTTTTT. Translated: CSASGTNTGELFF.

In its sample, this clonotype was seen a few times. The chain combines TRBV6-5 with TRBJ1-2; weak D call: TRBD1 (5 bases). This CDR3 contains 18 residues. Germline CDR1 and CDR2: MNHEY and SVGAGI. V shed 2 bases and J shed 0 bases, with 19 bases lying between them. The CDR3: CASSYTQTWGTSNYGYTF. CDR3 DNA sequence: TGTGCCAGCAGTTACACTCAGACTTGGGGGACGTCTAACTATGGCTACACCTTC.